This T cell receptor (beta chain) was profiled in a study of control samples from healthy donors and cancer patients (dated by TCRdb to the early 2020s). As regards this clone: The antigen this receptor binds is unknown. An end of the junction differs from the germline gene, which may be a read error.

Reading from cysteine to phenylalanine, the CDR3 counts 16 amino acids. CDR3 DNA only is kept here, 48 bases in frame from base 1. CDR1 is given as LNHDA and CDR2 as SQIVND, both from the germline V gene (reference sequence). The library was prepared using the immunoSEQ multiplex PCR assay. TCRdb re-hosts the immuneACCESS table, in-frame sequences only. Its copies lack some clones; in the studies checked, an unresolved V gene accounts for under half of them, and the cause for the rest is not known. A total of 12,000 to 15,000 clones appear in this sample, around 77% of them only once. Together, the top ten hold over 15% of the sample.

The rearrangement joined TRBV19 to TRBJ2-4; TRBD2 fits 7 bases in the junction. Sequences were obtained from formalin-fixed, paraffin-embedded tissue. This clonotype originated in a female donor with lung cancer. CDR3 sequence: CTSSSGGGRTKNIQYF. The DNA is as follows: TGTACCAGTAGCTCGGGAGGTGGAAGGACCAAAAACATTCAGTACTTC. The entire variable domain, with the stretches around the CDR3 drawn from the reference TRBV19 and TRBJ2-4 proteins, is DGGITQSPKYLFRKEGQNVTLSCEQNLNHDAMYWYRQDPGQGLRLIYYSQIVNDFQKGDIAEGYSVSREKKESFPLTVTSAQKNPTAFYLCTSSSGGGRTKNIQYFGAGTRLSVL.